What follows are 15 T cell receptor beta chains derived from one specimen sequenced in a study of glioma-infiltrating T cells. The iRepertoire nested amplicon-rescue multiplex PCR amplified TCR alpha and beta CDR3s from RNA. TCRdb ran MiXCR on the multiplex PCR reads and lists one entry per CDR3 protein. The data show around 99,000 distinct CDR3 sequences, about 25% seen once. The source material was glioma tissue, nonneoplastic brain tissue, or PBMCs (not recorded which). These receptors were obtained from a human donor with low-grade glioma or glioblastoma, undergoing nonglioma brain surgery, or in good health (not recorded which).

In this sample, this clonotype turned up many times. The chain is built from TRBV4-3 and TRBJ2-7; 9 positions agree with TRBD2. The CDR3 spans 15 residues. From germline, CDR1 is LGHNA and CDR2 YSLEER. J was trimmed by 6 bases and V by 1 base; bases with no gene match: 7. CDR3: CASSQVASGMAEQYF. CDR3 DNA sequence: TGCGCCAGCAGCCAAGTCGCTAGCGGGATGGCCGAGCAGTACTTC.

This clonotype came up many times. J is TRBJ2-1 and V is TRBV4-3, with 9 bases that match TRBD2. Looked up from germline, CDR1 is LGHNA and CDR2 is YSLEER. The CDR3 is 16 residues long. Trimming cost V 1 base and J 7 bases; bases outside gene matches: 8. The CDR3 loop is CASSQASGAGRNEQFF. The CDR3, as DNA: TGCGCCAGCAGCCAAGCTAGCGGGGCAGGTAGGAATGAGCAGTTCTTC.

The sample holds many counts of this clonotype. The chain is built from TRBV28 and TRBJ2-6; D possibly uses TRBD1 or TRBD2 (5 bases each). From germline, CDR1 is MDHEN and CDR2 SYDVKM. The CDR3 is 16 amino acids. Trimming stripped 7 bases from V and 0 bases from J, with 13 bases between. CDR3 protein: CASTQGPSSGANVLTF. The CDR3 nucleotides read TGTGCCAGCACCCAGGGACCCAGCTCTGGGGCCAACGTCCTGACTTTC.

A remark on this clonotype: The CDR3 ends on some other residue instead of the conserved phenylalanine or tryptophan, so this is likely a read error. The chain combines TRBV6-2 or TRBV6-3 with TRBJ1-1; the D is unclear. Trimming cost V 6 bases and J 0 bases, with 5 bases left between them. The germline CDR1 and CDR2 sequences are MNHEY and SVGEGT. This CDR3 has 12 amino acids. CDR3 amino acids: CASRDMNTEAFI. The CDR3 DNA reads TGTGCCAGCAGGGATATGAACACTGAAGCTTTCATT.

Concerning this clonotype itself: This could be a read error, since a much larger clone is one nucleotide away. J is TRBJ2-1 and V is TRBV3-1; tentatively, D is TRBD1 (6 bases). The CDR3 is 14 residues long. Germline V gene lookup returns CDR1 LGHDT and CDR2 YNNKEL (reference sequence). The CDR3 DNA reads TGTGCCAGCAGCCAAGGCCTTGGGGACAATAAGCAGTTCTTC. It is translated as CASSQGLGDNKQFF.

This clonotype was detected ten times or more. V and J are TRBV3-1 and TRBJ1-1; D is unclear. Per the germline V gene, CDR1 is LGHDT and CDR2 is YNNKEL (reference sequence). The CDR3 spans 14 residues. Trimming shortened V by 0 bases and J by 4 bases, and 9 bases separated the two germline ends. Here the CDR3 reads CASSQDTGGTEAFF. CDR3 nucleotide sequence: TGTGCCAGCAGCCAAGATACCGGAGGCACTGAAGCTTTCTTT.

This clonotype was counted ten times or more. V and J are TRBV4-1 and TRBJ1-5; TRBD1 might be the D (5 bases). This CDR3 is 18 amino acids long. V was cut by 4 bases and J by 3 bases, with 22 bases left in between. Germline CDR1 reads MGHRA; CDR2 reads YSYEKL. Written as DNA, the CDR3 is TGCGCCAGCAGCCGCCAACCCCTCAGGGATAAGTCCAATCAGCCCCAGCATTTT. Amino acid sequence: CASSRQPLRDKSNQPQHF.

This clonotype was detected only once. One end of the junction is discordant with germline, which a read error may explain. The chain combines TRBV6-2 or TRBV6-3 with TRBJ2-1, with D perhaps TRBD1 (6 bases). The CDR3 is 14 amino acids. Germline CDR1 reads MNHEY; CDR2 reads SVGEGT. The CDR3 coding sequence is TGTGCCAGCAGTCCCTGGGGACAACAAGAGACCCAGCTCTTC. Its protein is CASSPWGQQETQLF.

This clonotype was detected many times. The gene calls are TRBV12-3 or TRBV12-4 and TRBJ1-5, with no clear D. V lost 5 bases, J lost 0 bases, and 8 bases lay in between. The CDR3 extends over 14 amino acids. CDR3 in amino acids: CASSQLSSNQPQHF. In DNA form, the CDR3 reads TGTGCCAGCAGTCAGTTAAGTAGCAATCAGCCCCAGCATTTT.

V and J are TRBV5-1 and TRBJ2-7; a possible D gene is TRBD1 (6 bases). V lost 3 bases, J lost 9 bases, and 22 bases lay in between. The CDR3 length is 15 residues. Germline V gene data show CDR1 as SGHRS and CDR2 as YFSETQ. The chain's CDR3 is CASSSRTDNAKGQYF. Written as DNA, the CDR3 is TGCGCCAGCAGCTCCAGGACAGATAATGCGAAGGGGCAGTACTTC.

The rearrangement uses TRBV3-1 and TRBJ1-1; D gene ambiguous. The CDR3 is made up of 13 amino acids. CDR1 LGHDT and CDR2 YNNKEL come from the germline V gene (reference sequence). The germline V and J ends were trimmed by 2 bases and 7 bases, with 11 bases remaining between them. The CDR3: CASSQCRTCEAFF. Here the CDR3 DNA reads TGTGCCAGCAGCCAATGCCGGACTTGTGAAGCTTTCTTT.

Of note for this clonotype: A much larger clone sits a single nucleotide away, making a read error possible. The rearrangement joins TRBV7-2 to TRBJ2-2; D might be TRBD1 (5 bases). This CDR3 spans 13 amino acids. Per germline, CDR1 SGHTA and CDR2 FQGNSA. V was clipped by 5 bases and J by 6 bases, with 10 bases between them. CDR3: CASSPQGPGELFF. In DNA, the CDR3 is TGTGCCAGCAGCCCTCAGGGTCCCGGGGAGCTGTTTTTT.

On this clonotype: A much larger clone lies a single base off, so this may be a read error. The CDR3 region is CASSQDTYNEQYF. The CDR3 DNA sequence: TGTGCTAGCAGCCAGGACACCTACAATGAGCAGTACTTC. The V and J genes are TRBV7-7 and TRBJ2-7, with D maybe TRBD1 (5 bases). Germline V gene data show CDR1 as SSHAT and CDR2 as FNYEAQ (reference sequence). The CDR3 is 13 amino acids.

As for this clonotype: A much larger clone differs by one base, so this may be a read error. CDR3 in amino acids: CASSNRGRMNTEALF. For the CDR3, the DNA is TGTGCCAGCAGCAACAGGGGGCGAATGAACACTGAAGCTCTCTTT. J is TRBJ1-1 and V is TRBV5-5; TRBD1 matches 9 bases. The CDR3 extends over 15 amino acids. The germline V gene encodes CDR1 SGHKS and CDR2 YYEKEE (reference sequence).

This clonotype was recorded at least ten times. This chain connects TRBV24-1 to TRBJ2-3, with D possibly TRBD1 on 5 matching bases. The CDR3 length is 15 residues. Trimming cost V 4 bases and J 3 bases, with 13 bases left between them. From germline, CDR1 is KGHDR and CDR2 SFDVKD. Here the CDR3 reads CATSDPRQRTDTQYF. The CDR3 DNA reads TGTGCCACCAGTGACCCTCGACAGAGAACAGATACGCAGTATTTT.